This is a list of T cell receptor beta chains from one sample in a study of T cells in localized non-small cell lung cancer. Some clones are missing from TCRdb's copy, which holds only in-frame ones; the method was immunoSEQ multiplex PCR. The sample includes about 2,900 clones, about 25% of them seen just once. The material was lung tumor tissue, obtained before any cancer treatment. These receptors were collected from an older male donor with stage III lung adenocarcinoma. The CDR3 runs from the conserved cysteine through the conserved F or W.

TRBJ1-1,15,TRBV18,CASSPRGRGNTEAFF
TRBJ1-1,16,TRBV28,CASSPGQGWVNTEAFF
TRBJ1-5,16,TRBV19,CASSIIKLVSNQPQHF
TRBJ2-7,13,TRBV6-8,CASSYGLTYEQYF
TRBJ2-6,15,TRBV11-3,CASSWDGSGANVLTF
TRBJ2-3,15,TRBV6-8,CAIREVQGMVDTQYF
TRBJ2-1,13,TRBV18,CASSPVWGNEQFF
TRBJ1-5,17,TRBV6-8,CASSFPGGAGSNQPQHF
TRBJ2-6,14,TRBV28,CATTTLAGANVLTF
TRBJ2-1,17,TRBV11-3,CASSRLTAGGFNNEQFF
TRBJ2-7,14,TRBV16,CASSQSAGGAEQYF
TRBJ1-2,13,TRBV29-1,CSVEDQENYGYTF
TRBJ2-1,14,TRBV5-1,CASSLERGGLGKIF
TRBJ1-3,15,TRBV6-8,CASRSTQSSGNTIYF
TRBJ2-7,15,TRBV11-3,CASSPSVGSSYEQYF
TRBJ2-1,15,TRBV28,CASSLWGSSGNEQFF
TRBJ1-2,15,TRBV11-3,CASSLTQGGVYGYTF
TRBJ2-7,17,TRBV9,CASSHRTGGRMGYEQYF
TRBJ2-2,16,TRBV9,CASSALSTGVAGELFF
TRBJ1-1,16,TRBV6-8,CASSYGPGIMNTEAFF
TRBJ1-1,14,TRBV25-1,CASSGSIPNTEAFF
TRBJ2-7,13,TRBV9,CASSEEGFYEQYF
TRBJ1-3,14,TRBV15,CATSRDRGANTIYF
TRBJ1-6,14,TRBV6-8,CASSLTDFDSPLHF
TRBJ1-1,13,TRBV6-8,CASSVGFNTEAFF
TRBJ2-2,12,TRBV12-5,CAISGLGGELFF
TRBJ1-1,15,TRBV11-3,CASSLGLGQSTEAFF
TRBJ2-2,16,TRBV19,CASSIPGQGRTGELFF
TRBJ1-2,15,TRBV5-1,CASSPRQGGAYGYTF
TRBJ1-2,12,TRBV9,CASSERSYGYTF
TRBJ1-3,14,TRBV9,CASSLGPTGNTIYF
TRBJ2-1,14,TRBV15,CATSRSGGNNEQFF
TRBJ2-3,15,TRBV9,CASSVGISDTDTQYF
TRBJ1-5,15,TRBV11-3,CASSPDPQGNQPQHF
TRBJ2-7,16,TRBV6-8,CASSYSGTRLSYEQYF
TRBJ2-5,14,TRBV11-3,CASSLMSDQETQYF
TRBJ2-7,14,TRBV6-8,CASSQPSDSYEQYF
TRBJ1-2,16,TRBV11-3,CASSLEGTGANYGYTF
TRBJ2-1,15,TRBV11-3,CASSQSIAGGNEQFF
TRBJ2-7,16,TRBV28,CASSYWLAGGPYEQYF